Listed here are 5 T cell receptor beta chains from one sample, sequenced in a study of response to subunit inactivated influenza vaccine. One entry per CDR3 protein results from TCRdb running MiXCR on the RT-PCR reads. The table has roughly 540,000 distinct CDR3 sequences, approximately 20% seen once. Separately, the same data were catalogued under a study of T cells expressing NK-cell markers. That publication notes: For TCR beta, cDNA was produced by 5'RACE template switching with UMIs.

The source was CD4+ T cells sorted from PBMCs, collected roughly 13 days after vaccination. These receptors originate from a man in his fifties who received an inactivated influenza vaccine.

Details on this clonotype: A junction boundary mismatches the germline segment, possibly from a read error. The CDR3 bases are TGTGTCAGCAGCTTGAACAGGGGGGAGACTGAAGCTTTCTTT. Translated: CVSSLNRGETEAFF. The V and J genes are TRBV7-2 and TRBJ1-1, with TRBD1 matching 8 bases. The CDR3 sequence is 14 residues long. Germline lookup yields CDR1 SGHTA and CDR2 FQGNSA. Full variable domain (missing parts from reference TRBV7-2 and TRBJ1-1): GAGVSQSPSNKVTEKGKDVELRCDPISGHTALYWYRQSLGQGLEFLIYFQGNSAPDKSGLPSDRFSAERTGGSVSTLTIQRTQQEDSAVYLCVSSLNRGETEAFFGQGTRLTVV.

In DNA form, the CDR3 reads TGCAGTGCTAGTCTGGGTCCACCTCCCAACGAGCAGTACTTC. Protein product: CSASLGPPPNEQYF. The chain uses TRBV20-1 and TRBJ2-7, with D unclear. Germline values: CDR1 DFQATT, CDR2 SNEGSKA (reference sequence). CDR3 length: 14 amino acids. The germline V and J ends were trimmed by 3 bases and 5 bases, with 17 bases remaining between them.

There are a few counts of this clonotype. The rearrangement links TRBV7-9 to TRBJ2-5; D tentatively fits TRBD1 or TRBD2 (6 bases each). Germline V gene data show CDR1 as SEHNR and CDR2 as FQNEAQ (reference sequence). The CDR3 runs to 14 residues. V gave up 5 bases and J gave up 5 bases, with 15 bases separating them. The CDR3 sequence is CASSPIGGPETQYF. The CDR3 DNA follows: TGTGCCAGCAGCCCCATCGGGGGCCCGGAGACCCAGTACTTC. Drawing the rest from reference TRBV7-9 and TRBJ2-5, the complete variable domain is DTGVSQNPRHKITKRGQNVTFRCDPISEHNRLYWYRQTLGQGPEFLTYFQNEAQLEKSRLLSDRFSAERPKGSFSTLEIQRTEQGDSAMYLCASSPIGGPETQYFGPGTRLLVL.

This clonotype has more than one count but fewer than ten. The chain recombines TRBV3-1 with TRBJ1-1; 8 nucleotides line up with TRBD1. CDR3 size: 13 residues. Losses at the gene ends were 3 bases for V and 8 bases for J; bases not matched to a gene: 5. CDR1 is LGHDT, CDR2 YNNKEL, per germline (reference sequence). The DNA for the CDR3 is TGTGCCAGCAGCCACGGACAGGGAGGGGAAGCTTTCTTT. It translates to CASSHGQGGEAFF.

The chain recombines TRBV6-1 with TRBJ1-2; D uncertain. Germline V gene data show CDR1 as MNHNS and CDR2 as SASEGT. Trimming stripped 3 bases from V and 2 bases from J, with 7 bases between. The CDR3 has 13 residues. The CDR3 DNA follows: TGTGCCAGCAGTGATCCGCTAAACTATGGCTACACCTTC. It encodes CASSDPLNYGYTF.